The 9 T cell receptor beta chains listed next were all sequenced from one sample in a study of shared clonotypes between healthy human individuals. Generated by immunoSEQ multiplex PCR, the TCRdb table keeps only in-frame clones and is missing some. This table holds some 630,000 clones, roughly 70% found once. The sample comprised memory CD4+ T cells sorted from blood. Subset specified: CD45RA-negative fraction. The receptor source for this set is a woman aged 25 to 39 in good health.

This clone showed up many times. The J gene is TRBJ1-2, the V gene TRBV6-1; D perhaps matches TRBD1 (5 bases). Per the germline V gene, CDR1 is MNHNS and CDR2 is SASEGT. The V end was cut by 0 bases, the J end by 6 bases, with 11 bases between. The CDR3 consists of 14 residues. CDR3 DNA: TGTGCCAGCAGTGAAGCGAAGGGCAGGGATGGCTACACCTTC. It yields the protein CASSEAKGRDGYTF.

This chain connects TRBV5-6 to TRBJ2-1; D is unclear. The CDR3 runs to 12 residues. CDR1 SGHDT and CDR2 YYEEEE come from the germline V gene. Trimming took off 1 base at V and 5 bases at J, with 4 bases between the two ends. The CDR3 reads CASSLLNNEQFF. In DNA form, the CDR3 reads TGTGCCAGCAGCTTGTTAAACAATGAGCAGTTCTTC.

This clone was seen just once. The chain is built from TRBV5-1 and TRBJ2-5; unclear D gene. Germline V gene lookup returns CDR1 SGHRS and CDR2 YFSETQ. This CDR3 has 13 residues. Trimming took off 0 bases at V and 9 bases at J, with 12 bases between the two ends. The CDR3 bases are TGCGCCAGCAGCTTGGCCTGGGTAAAGGCCCAGTACTTC. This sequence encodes CASSLAWVKAQYF.

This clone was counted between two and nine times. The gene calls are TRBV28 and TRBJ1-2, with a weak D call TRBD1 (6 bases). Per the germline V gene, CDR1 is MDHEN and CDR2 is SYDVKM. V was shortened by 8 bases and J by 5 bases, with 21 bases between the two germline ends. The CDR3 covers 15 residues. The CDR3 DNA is TGTGCCAGCGTGACGGGGGGGCGAAACATGTATGGCTACACCTTC. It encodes CASVTGGRNMYGYTF.

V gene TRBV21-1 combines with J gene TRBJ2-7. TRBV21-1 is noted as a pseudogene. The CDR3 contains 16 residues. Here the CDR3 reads CASSKVSGRDPYEQYF. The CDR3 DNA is TGTGCCAGCAGCAAGGTAAGCGGAAGGGACCCCTACGAGCAGTACTTC.

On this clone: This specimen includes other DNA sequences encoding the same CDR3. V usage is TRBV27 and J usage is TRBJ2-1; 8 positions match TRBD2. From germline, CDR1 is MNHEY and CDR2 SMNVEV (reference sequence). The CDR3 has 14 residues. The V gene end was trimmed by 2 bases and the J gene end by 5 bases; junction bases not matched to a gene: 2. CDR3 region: CASSLREGNNEQFF. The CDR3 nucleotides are TGTGCCAGCAGTTTACGGGAGGGGAACAATGAGCAGTTCTTC.

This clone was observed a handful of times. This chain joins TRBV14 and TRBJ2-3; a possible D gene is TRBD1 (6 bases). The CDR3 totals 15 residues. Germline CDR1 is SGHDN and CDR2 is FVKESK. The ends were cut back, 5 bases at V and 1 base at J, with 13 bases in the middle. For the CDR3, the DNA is TGTGCCAGCAGCATACAGGGTTGGCGCACAGATACGCAGTATTTT. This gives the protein CASSIQGWRTDTQYF.

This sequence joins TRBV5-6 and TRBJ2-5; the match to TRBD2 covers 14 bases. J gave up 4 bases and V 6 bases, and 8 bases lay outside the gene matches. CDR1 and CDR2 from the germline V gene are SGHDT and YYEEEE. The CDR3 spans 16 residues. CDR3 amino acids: CASTRRGLAGVETQYF. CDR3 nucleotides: TGTGCCAGCACCCGGAGGGGACTAGCGGGAGTAGAGACCCAGTACTTC. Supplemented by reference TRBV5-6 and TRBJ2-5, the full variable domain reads DAGVTQSPTHLIKTRGQQVTLRCSPKSGHDTVSWYQQALGQGPQFIFQYYEEEERQRGNFPDRFSGHQFPNYSSELNVNALLLGDSALYLCASTRRGLAGVETQYFGPGTRLLVL.

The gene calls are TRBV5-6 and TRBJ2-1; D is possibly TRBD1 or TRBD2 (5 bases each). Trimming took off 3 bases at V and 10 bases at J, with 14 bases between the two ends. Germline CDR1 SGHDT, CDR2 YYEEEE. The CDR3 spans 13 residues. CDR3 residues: CASSSGTQVEQFF. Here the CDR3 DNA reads TGTGCCAGCAGCTCCGGGACCCAGGTCGAGCAGTTCTTC. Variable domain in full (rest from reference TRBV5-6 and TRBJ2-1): DAGVTQSPTHLIKTRGQQVTLRCSPKSGHDTVSWYQQALGQGPQFIFQYYEEEERQRGNFPDRFSGHQFPNYSSELNVNALLLGDSALYLCASSSGTQVEQFFGPGTRLTVL.